This T cell receptor (beta chain) is from a study of early T cells in non-severe SARS-CoV-2 infection. As for the study in general: Sequencing of unsorted whole blood was done on bulk RNA, leaving chains unpaired. Regarding the study as a whole: Matching with VDJdb favored anti-spike CD8 responses (missing private and CD4 specificities).

This clonotype occurred many times. Its target is unknown. Individual cDNA molecules each received unique molecular identifiers attached to them. TCRdb processed the 5' RACE reads anew with MiXCR; each CDR3 protein has one entry. This table has some 60,000 distinct CDR3 sequences, 8.5% to 9.5% appearing once. J gave up 0 bases and V 2 bases, and 6 bases lay outside the gene matches. The CDR3 sequence is 16 residues long. Per the germline V gene, CDR1 is SGHTA and CDR2 is FQGNSA. Sequencing input: whole blood. The rearrangement joins TRBV7-2 to TRBJ2-7, with 8 bases matching TRBD1. The sequence was collected from an adult who was a healthcare worker with PCR-confirmed SARS-CoV-2 infection or an uninfected control (not recorded which). The CDR3 DNA reads as TGTGCCAGCAGCTTAAAAGGACAGGGCCTCTCCTACGAGCAGTACGTC. As protein: CASSLKGQGLSYEQYV.